Listed below are T cell receptor beta chains from one sample, sequenced in a study of blood T cell repertoires in COVID-19. Data came from immunoSEQ multiplex PCR; TCRdb stores just in-frame clones and leaves some out. The sample contains fewer than 250,000 clones, 75% to 85% of which appear only once. Source material: peripheral blood. The receptors originated from a woman aged 70-85 years with acute or convalescent COVID-19. CDR3s include the opening cysteine and the closing phenylalanine or tryptophan. The order of the fields is clone size, V gene, D gene, J gene, CDR3 DNA, CDR3 protein. A D gene is named only where the DNA matches it firmly. Clone size appears in some rows only: once, few, many, or a class for an expanded clone.

>-|TRBV2|-|TRBJ1-2
TGTGCCAGCAGGGTATGGGGGGTAAACTATGGCTACACCTTC
CASRVWGVNYGYTF
>-|TRBV7-2|-|TRBJ1-2
TGTGCCAGCAGCTTAGGTCCAGGCAGTACTTATGGCTACACCTTC
CASSLGPGSTYGYTF
>-|TRBV9|TRBD1|TRBJ1-6
TGTGCCAGCAGCGCCCTGGACAGGGCTAATTCACCCCTCCACTTT
CASSALDRANSPLHF
>-|TRBV6-5|-|TRBJ1-1
TGTGCCAGCAGCCGAGTGGGGCCCTTCGAAGAAGCTTTCTTT
CASSRVGPFEEAFF
>-|TRBV10-3|-|TRBJ1-1
TGTGCCATCAGTACCAGGGTTTTGAACACTGAAGCTTTCTTT
CAISTRVLNTEAFF
>-|TRBV6-2/TRBV6-3|TRBD1|TRBJ2-7
TGTGCCAGCAGCCGAGGGGGCCTGGGGTACGAGCAGTACTTC
CASSRGGLGYEQYF
>-|TRBV5-4|-|TRBJ2-7
TGTGCCAGCAGCCTTGGGCCAGGGGTCGACGAGCAGTACTTC
CASSLGPGVDEQYF
>-|TRBV2|TRBD1|TRBJ1-5
TGTGCCAGCACCGGGACAGGGGACAGTCAGCCCCAGCATTTT
CASTGTGDSQPQHF
>-|TRBV7-2|TRBD1|TRBJ1-1
TGTGCCAGCAGCGTGACAGGGGTATCAACTGAAGCTTTCTTT
CASSVTGVSTEAFF
>-|TRBV28|TRBD2|TRBJ2-7
TGTGCCAGCAGTGCAGCGGGGGGGCCCTACGAGCAGTACTTC
CASSAAGGPYEQYF
>few|TRBV2|-|TRBJ1-5
TGTGCCAGCAGGGTGGGGGGGCAGCCCCAGCATTTT
CASRVGGQPQHF
>-|TRBV3-1/TRBV3-2|-|TRBJ2-5
TGTGCCAGCAGCCACGGAGAGACCCAGTACTTC
CASSHGETQYF
>-|TRBV5-1|-|TRBJ1-1
TGCGCCAGCAGCTTGGGACCCGGGGGCACTGAAGCTTTCTTT
CASSLGPGGTEAFF
>-|TRBV2|-|TRBJ1-3
TGTGCCAGCAGTGAAGGAGTGGGCCGTGGAAACACCATATATTTT
CASSEGVGRGNTIYF
>-|TRBV28|TRBD2|TRBJ2-1
TGTGCCAGCTCTAGACGGGGGGGTCCCTACAATGAGCAGTTCTTC
CASSRRGGPYNEQFF
>-|TRBV3-1/TRBV3-2|TRBD1|TRBJ1-4
TGTGCCAGCAGCCTACAGGGGGCGGTGTTTGAAAAACTGTTTTTT
CASSLQGAVFEKLFF
>-|TRBV2|TRBD1|TRBJ2-7
TGTGCCAGCAGCGGACAGGTCTCCTACGAGCAGTACTTC
CASSGQVSYEQYF
>-|TRBV4-3|-|TRBJ2-2
TGCGCCAGCAGCCAAGTTTGGGGGGGCAACACCGGGGAGCTGTTTTTT
CASSQVWGGNTGELFF
>few|TRBV20-1|-|TRBJ1-2
TGCAGCCCAGGAGGGGTCGGGGGCTACACCTTC
CSPGGVGGYTF
>-|TRBV4-1|-|TRBJ1-2
TGCGCCAGCAGCCAAGTCGAGGGTTACTATGGCTACACCTTC
CASSQVEGYYGYTF
>once|TRBV24-1|TRBD2|TRBJ2-3
TGTGCCACCAGTGACGCTCTGACTAGCGGGGGGTTCCAGAGCACAGATACGCAGTATTTT
CATSDALTSGGFQSTDTQYF
>few|TRBV4-3|-|TRBJ1-5
TGCGCCAGCAGCCAAGATGTAAGGGAGGGTCAGCCCCAGCATTTT
CASSQDVREGQPQHF
>-|TRBV4-3|TRBD1|TRBJ1-5
TGCGCCAGCAGCCAGGATCCGACAGGGGGGCATCAGCCCCAGCATTTT
CASSQDPTGGHQPQHF
>-|TRBV5-1|TRBD1|TRBJ1-4
TGCGCCAGCAGCCCTACAGGGGCTCTTAATGAAAAACTGTTTTTT
CASSPTGALNEKLFF
>many|TRBV6-1|TRBD1|TRBJ1-5
TGTGCCAGCAGTGAATACGGACAGGGCAATCAGCCCCAGCATTTT
CASSEYGQGNQPQHF
>few|TRBV7-8|-|TRBJ2-3
TGTGCCAGCAGCTTAGATTGGGGCTCAGGGGATACGCAGTATTTT
CASSLDWGSGDTQYF
>-|TRBV19|-|TRBJ1-3
TGTGCCAGTAGTATAGTAGGAGGGAAGAGAAACACCATATATTTT
CASSIVGGKRNTIYF
>-|TRBV6-5|-|TRBJ1-5
TGTGCCAGCAGTTACTCAATCGGGGTTTTTCAGCCCCAGCATTTT
CASSYSIGVFQPQHF
>-|TRBV9|TRBD1|TRBJ1-2
TGTGCCAGCAGCGTAGAAGGGGGCCTCTATGGCTACACCTTC
CASSVEGGLYGYTF
>-|TRBV10-3|-|TRBJ1-1
TGTGCCACCCGAGTGAACACTGAAGCTTTCTTT
CATRVNTEAFF
>-|TRBV18|TRBD2|TRBJ2-7
TGTGCCAGCTCACGACTAGCCAACTCCTACGAGCAGTACTTC
CASSRLANSYEQYF
>-|TRBV29-1|-|TRBJ2-1
TGCAGCGAGCGACAGTCGGCGTACAATGAGCAGTTCTTC
CSERQSAYNEQFF
>-|TRBV29-1|-|TRBJ1-1
TGCGAAGGACGGGGAGGGGTAACTGAAGCTTTCTTT
CEGRGGVTEAFF
>-|TRBV11-2|-|TRBJ1-6
TGTGCCAGCAGCTTAGGGACAAGTAATTCACCCCTCCACTTT
CASSLGTSNSPLHF
>-|TRBV28|TRBD1|TRBJ1-5
TGTGCCAGCAGTTTAGGGGGACAGGGAGAGGAGGCCCAGCATTTT
CASSLGGQGEEAQHF
>few|TRBV7-2|TRBD1|TRBJ1-3
TGTGCCAGCAGCTTAGCGGCAGGGGGTTACGGAAACACCATATATTTT
CASSLAAGGYGNTIYF
>once|TRBV3-1/TRBV3-2|-|TRBJ1-6
TGTGCCAGCAGCGACAGGTATAATTCACCCCTCCACTTT
CASSDRYNSPLHF
>-|TRBV5-5|-|TRBJ1-1
TGTGCCAGCAGCGTACAGGAGAACACTGAAGCTTTCTTT
CASSVQENTEAFF
>-|TRBV2|-|TRBJ1-4
TGTGCCAGCAGTGTGGGAGGGAGAAACGAAAAACTGTTTTTT
CASSVGGRNEKLFF
>few|TRBV5-8|-|TRBJ1-1
TGTGCCAGCAGCTTGACACCAGGGCTAGAAGCTTTCTTT
CASSLTPGLEAFF